What follows are 26 T cell receptor beta chains derived from one specimen sequenced in a study of T cells after yellow fever vaccination. One entry per CDR3 protein results from TCRdb running MiXCR on the 5' RACE reads. The table has about 630,000 distinct CDR3 sequences, roughly an eighth seen once. The sequenced sample was PBMCs, obtained on the day of the yellow fever booster vaccination. The source is a man aged 25-45 years who received the YFV17D yellow fever vaccine.

As for this clonotype: This may come from a read error, since a much larger clone is one base off. This chain links TRBV7-2 with TRBJ2-7; TRBD2 agrees at 13 bases. The V gene's germline CDR1 is SGHTA and CDR2 FQGNSA. V shed 5 bases, J shed 3 bases, and the junction held 4 bases outside the gene matches. This CDR3 spans 15 amino acids. The CDR3 region is CASSPWTSGSYEQYF. The DNA for the CDR3 is TGTGCCAGCAGCCCGTGGACTAGCGGGAGCTACGAGCAGTACTTC.

The rearrangement links TRBV10-3 to TRBJ2-1, with TRBD2 matching over 11 bases. This CDR3 comprises 14 residues. V dropped 6 bases and J dropped 5; count of bases not matched to a gene: 3. Germline CDR1 reads ENHRY; CDR2 reads SYGVKD. The CDR3 region has the DNA TGTGCCATCAGGGGGGGACTAGCGGACAATGAGCAGTTCTTC. Residues: CAIRGGLADNEQFF.

This clonotype has at least ten counts. The gene calls are TRBV5-1 and TRBJ1-1; D is possibly TRBD1 (5 bases). This CDR3 contains 15 residues. Germline-derived CDR1 and CDR2 are SGHRS and YFSETQ. Deletions cut 6 bases from V and 1 base from J, with 16 bases between. The CDR3 bases are TGCGCCAGCAACCCCGGGACCGTTGCGAACACTGAAGCTTTCTTT. Its translation: CASNPGTVANTEAFF.

This clonotype turned up a few times. The rearrangement uses TRBV9 and TRBJ2-3; 8 nucleotides match TRBD2. The CDR3 is 15 amino acids. Germline V gives CDR1 SGDLS, CDR2 YYNGEE. The V segment lost 4 bases and the J segment 2 bases; nucleotides outside the gene matches: 6. CDR3 nucleotide sequence: TGTGCCAGCAGCCTAATAGCGGGAACCACAGATACGCAGTATTTT. Translated, it gives CASSLIAGTTDTQYF.

The gene calls are TRBV20-1 and TRBJ2-3; a possible D gene is TRBD1 (5 bases). V lost 2 bases to trimming and J lost 0 bases, with 15 bases between them. The germline CDR1 and CDR2 sequences are DFQATT and SNEGSKA (reference sequence). This CDR3 is 16 amino acids long. CDR3 in amino acids: CSARRFRVISTDTQYF. CDR3 coding DNA: TGCAGTGCTAGAAGATTCAGGGTCATAAGCACAGATACGCAGTATTTT.

This clonotype showed up many times. J is TRBJ2-3 and V is TRBV6-1, with a weak D call TRBD1 (6 bases). V gave up 10 bases and J gave up 3 bases, with 20 bases separating them. The germline V gene encodes CDR1 MNHNS and CDR2 SASEGT. The CDR3 is made up of 15 amino acids. As DNA, the CDR3 is TGTGCCACCAGGGGTTCAGGGGCGAGGACAGATACGCAGTATTTT. It yields the protein CATRGSGARTDTQYF.

V usage is TRBV12-3 or TRBV12-4 and J usage is TRBJ2-6; 14 positions match TRBD2. The CDR3 sequence is 18 residues long. V trimming: 11 bases; J trimming: 2 bases; junction bases outside the gene matches: 11. Here the CDR3 reads CAFCLSGLAGAGANVLTF. The CDR3 DNA follows: TGTGCCTTCTGTCTATCGGGACTAGCGGGAGCTGGGGCCAACGTCCTGACTTTC.

This clonotype was seen a handful of times. J is TRBJ2-2 and V is TRBV6-5; tentatively, D is TRBD1 (5 bases). CDR1 MNHEY and CDR2 SVGAGI come from the germline V gene. The CDR3 has 16 amino acids. Trimming pared 0 bases from V and 5 bases from J, leaving 13 bases between. The CDR3 reads CASSYSAGKGTGELFF. The CDR3 DNA follows: TGTGCCAGCAGTTACTCAGCAGGGAAGGGGACCGGGGAGCTGTTTTTT.

At least ten counts were recorded for this clonotype. The chain is built from TRBV14 and TRBJ2-5; D not resolved. V gave up 4 bases and J gave up 7 bases, with 10 bases separating them. The CDR3 runs to 12 residues. The germline V gene has CDR1 SGHDN and CDR2 FVKESK. Written as DNA, the CDR3 is TGTGCCAGCAGCCTTTCCCTCGGGACCCAGTACTTC. Translating gives CASSLSLGTQYF.

The chain is built from TRBV20-1 and TRBJ1-5; the D is unclear. Germline V gene sequence: CDR1 DFQATT, CDR2 SNEGSKA (reference sequence). V lost 0 bases and J lost 4, with 13 bases in between. The length of the CDR3 is 15 residues. CDR3 residues: CSARDYSGVNQPQHF. CDR3 nucleotide sequence: TGCAGTGCTAGAGATTATTCAGGAGTAAATCAGCCCCAGCATTTT.

This clonotype was seen more than once but under ten times. The chain recombines TRBV28 with TRBJ2-7; D gene uncertain. Germline V gene lookup returns CDR1 MDHEN and CDR2 SYDVKM. This CDR3 has 12 amino acids. V dropped 7 bases and J dropped 0 bases, with 7 bases sitting between them. In nucleotides, the CDR3 is TGTGCCAGCACCCGGAACTCCTACGAGCAGTACTTC. Its protein is CASTRNSYEQYF.

The sample holds a few counts of this clonotype. This chain links TRBV5-1 with TRBJ1-2; D is uncertain. The CDR3 is 14 amino acids. Trimming left V 5 bases short and J 7 bases short, with 18 bases between. CDR1 and CDR2 (germline): SGHRS, YFSETQ. The DNA for the CDR3 is TGCGCCAGCAGTTTTACGGACGGTGGCGGTGGCTACACCTTC. This translates into CASSFTDGGGGYTF.

This clonotype has at least ten counts. The chain joins TRBV5-1 to TRBJ2-2; either TRBD1 or TRBD2 may fit D (5 bases each). Germline V CDR1 and CDR2: SGHRS, YFSETQ. V was shortened by 4 bases and J by 4 bases, with 11 bases between the two germline ends. CDR3 length equals 14 residues. The CDR3 DNA reads TGCGCCAGCAGCCCGGGACGGATCACCGGGGAGCTGTTTTTT. This translates into CASSPGRITGELFF. Together with reference TRBV5-1 and TRBJ2-2, the CDR3 gives the full variable domain: KAGVTQTPRYLIKTRGQQVTLSCSPISGHRSVSWYQQTPGQGLQFLFEYFSETQRNKGNFPGRFSGRQFSNSRSEMNVSTLELGDSALYLCASSPGRITGELFFGEGSRLTVL.

V is TRBV4-3 and J is TRBJ2-2; D unresolved. CDR1 and CDR2 from the germline V gene are LGHNA and YSLEER. V was cut by 0 bases and J by 8 bases, with 10 bases left in between. The CDR3 is 14 residues long. The CDR3 sequence is CASSQDWQSGELFF. CDR3 coding DNA: TGCGCCAGCAGCCAAGATTGGCAGTCGGGGGAGCTGTTTTTT.

This clonotype was observed a few times. The CDR3 loop reads CASSYSNLGSGEQFF. As DNA, the CDR3 is TGTGCCAGCAGTTACTCGAACCTGGGGTCGGGGGAGCAGTTCTTC. The chain couples TRBV6-5 to TRBJ2-1; possibly TRBD2 for D (5 bases). Trimming left V 0 bases short and J 10 bases short, with 16 bases between. CDR3 length: 15 amino acids. Germline loops: CDR1 MNHEY, CDR2 SVGAGI.

V gene TRBV5-6 combines with J gene TRBJ2-5; D perhaps matches TRBD1 (5 bases). V lost 0 bases and J 7 bases, leaving 13 bases between the germline ends. Looked up from germline, CDR1 is SGHDT and CDR2 is YYEEEE. The CDR3 has 14 residues. The CDR3 is CASSLGSLRGTQYF. The CDR3 nucleotides are TGTGCCAGCAGCTTGGGGTCCCTTAGGGGGACCCAGTACTTC.

In its sample, this clonotype was seen a few times. V gene TRBV6-2 or TRBV6-3 combines with J gene TRBJ2-6, with TRBD1 matching 8 bases. The germline V gene has CDR1 MNHEY and CDR2 SVGEGT. The CDR3 is 16 residues long. The J segment lost 2 bases and the V segment lost 5 bases, leaving 5 bases of the junction unmatched. Here the CDR3 DNA reads TGTGCCAGCAGTCTGCAGGGGGCGGCTGGGGCCAACGTCCTGACTTTC. Amino acids: CASSLQGAAGANVLTF.

This clonotype was seen a handful of times. J is TRBJ1-6 and V is TRBV7-8; TRBD1 matches 7 bases. From germline, CDR1 is SGHVS and CDR2 FQNEAQ. This CDR3 comprises 14 residues. Germline trimming cut 2 bases from V and 7 bases from J; bases unmatched to any gene: 2. As DNA, the CDR3 is TGTGCCAGCAGCTTAACAGGGGTGAATTCACCCCTCCACTTT. Residues: CASSLTGVNSPLHF. Variable domain in full (rest from reference TRBV7-8 and TRBJ1-6): GAGVSQSPRYKVAKRGQDVALRCDPISGHVSLFWYQQALGQGPEFLTYFQNEAQLDKSGLPSDRFFAERPEGSVSTLKIQRTQQEDSAVYLCASSLTGVNSPLHFGNGTRLTVT.

This clonotype was seen a handful of times. CDR3 loop: CSAPRHGQGLNEQYF. The CDR3 DNA reads as TGCAGTGCCCCACGTCATGGACAGGGGCTCAACGAGCAGTACTTC. The chain combines TRBV20-1 with TRBJ2-7; 9 nucleotides match TRBD1. The J segment lost 5 bases and the V segment lost 6 bases, leaving 14 bases of the junction unmatched. Per the germline V gene, CDR1 is DFQATT and CDR2 is SNEGSKA (reference sequence). The CDR3 consists of 15 residues.

The V call is TRBV5-4, the J call TRBJ2-5; no firm D call. The CDR3 is 17 residues long. In germline, CDR1 is SGHNT, CDR2 YYREEE (reference sequence). V was cut by 9 bases and J by 1 base, with 25 bases left in between. This CDR3 is CATLRGGSLGLQETQYF. CDR3 bases: TGTGCCACCTTACGCGGTGGAAGTCTCGGGCTCCAAGAGACCCAGTACTTC.

This clonotype was found a few times. The chain couples TRBV14 to TRBJ2-1, with D possibly being TRBD2 (6 bases). Germline-derived CDR1 and CDR2 are SGHDN and FVKESK. V gave up 2 bases and J gave up 5 bases, with 10 bases separating them. The CDR3 length is 14 residues. The CDR3: CASSQFGTHNEQFF. CDR3 coding DNA: TGTGCCAGCAGCCAATTTGGGACTCACAATGAGCAGTTCTTC. Complete variable domain (other parts from reference TRBV14 and TRBJ2-1): EAGVTQFPSHSVIEKGQTVTLRCDPISGHDNLYWYRRVMGKEIKFLLHFVKESKQDESGMPNNRFLAERTGGTYSTLKVQPAELEDSGVYFCASSQFGTHNEQFFGPGTRLTVL.

This clonotype was counted a few times. The chain joins TRBV5-1 to TRBJ2-5, with TRBD1 matching over 7 bases. This CDR3 comprises 14 residues. After removal of 4 bases from V and 1 base from J, the junction contained 4 bases not matched to a gene. Germline V gene lookup returns CDR1 SGHRS and CDR2 YFSETQ. The CDR3 sequence is CASSMGDSQETQYF. As DNA, the CDR3 is TGCGCCAGCAGCATGGGGGACAGCCAAGAGACCCAGTACTTC. The full variable domain, rest sourced from reference TRBV5-1 and TRBJ2-5, is KAGVTQTPRYLIKTRGQQVTLSCSPISGHRSVSWYQQTPGQGLQFLFEYFSETQRNKGNFPGRFSGRQFSNSRSEMNVSTLELGDSALYLCASSMGDSQETQYFGPGTRLLVL.

Many counts were recorded for this clonotype. CDR3 nucleotides: TGTGCCAGCAGCTTAATGGGGGGGGAAGATACGCAGTATTTT. This encodes CASSLMGGEDTQYF. The V call is TRBV7-3, the J call TRBJ2-3; TRBD2 matches at 7 bases. Germline CDR1 reads SGHTA; CDR2 reads FQGTGA. The trim removed 1 base at V and 5 bases at J, leaving 3 bases unmatched. This CDR3 is built from 14 residues.

The genes are TRBV29-1 and TRBJ2-2; D possibly corresponds to TRBD1 (5 bases). In germline, CDR1 is SQVTM, CDR2 ANQGSEA. V gave up 7 bases and J gave up 0 bases, with 9 bases separating them. The CDR3 has 13 amino acids. In nucleotides, the CDR3 is TGCAGCGGCAGACAGCCGAACACCGGGGAGCTGTTTTTT. Translating it yields CSGRQPNTGELFF.

This clonotype came up a few times. V usage is TRBV7-8 and J usage is TRBJ2-3; D call uncertain. The CDR3 runs to 15 residues. Trimming took off 3 bases at V and 6 bases at J, with 16 bases between the two ends. Germline-derived CDR1 and CDR2 are SGHVS and FQNEAQ. The chain's CDR3 is CASSFRTPTVDTQYF. CDR3 sequence (DNA): TGTGCCAGCAGCTTCCGGACCCCAACCGTGGATACGCAGTATTTT.

This clonotype has just a few counts. The chain carries TRBV7-2 and TRBJ1-3, with a possible D match to TRBD1 (5 bases). The length of the CDR3 is 15 residues. The germline V and J ends were trimmed by 5 bases and 3 bases, with 14 bases remaining between them. Germline V CDR1 and CDR2: SGHTA, FQGNSA. This CDR3 reads CASSPGGRRGNTIYF. The CDR3 bases are TGTGCCAGCAGCCCGGGGGGACGTCGTGGAAACACCATATATTTT. The entire variable domain, with the rest obtained from reference TRBV7-2 and TRBJ1-3, is as follows: GAGVSQSPSNKVTEKGKDVELRCDPISGHTALYWYRQSLGQGLEFLIYFQGNSAPDKSGLPSDRFSAERTGGSVSTLTIQRTQQEDSAVYLCASSPGGRRGNTIYFGEGSWLTVV.